This TCR beta chain was sequenced during a study of blood T cells in healthy people across ages. The CDR3 has 10 amino acids. Germline lookup yields CDR1 SNHLY and CDR2 FYNNEI. Trimming stripped 7 bases from V and 10 bases from J, with 8 bases between. Individuals who donated were healthy Caucasians from Russia aged about 6 to 100. For the second PCR, which ran for roughly 6 to 11 cycles, a sample-barcoded 5' primer and a J-beta primer mix were used. Samples each returned at least 3 million CDR3-containing paired-end reads. TCRdb called the 5' RACE reads again in MiXCR, with one record for every CDR3 protein. The table lists about 680,000 distinct CDR3 sequences, over 45% of them singletons.

The chain links TRBV2 to TRBJ2-1; D gene unclear. Input material: blood. This clonotype originated in a woman aged 60-70 years in good health. The CDR3: CASNRAEQFF. In DNA, the CDR3 is TGTGCCAGCAACCGGGCAGAGCAGTTCTTC.